This entry lists 3 T cell receptor beta chains sequenced from one sample in a study of OX40 agonist ivuxolimab in advanced cancers. Assay: immunoSEQ multiplex PCR; the TCRdb copy retains only in-frame clones and omits some. Here the sample spans 50,000 to 75,000 clones, around 87% being singletons. The material was CD4+ or CD8+ T cells sorted from blood, obtained in a trial of the OX40 agonist ivuxolimab. The receptors were sampled from an adult with an advanced solid tumor such as melanoma, head and neck, liver or kidney cancer.

The gene calls are TRBV6-1 and TRBJ1-1; TRBD1 matches at 8 bases. Germline values: CDR1 MNHNS, CDR2 SASEGT. This CDR3 spans 13 amino acids. Germline trimming cut 3 bases from V and 5 bases from J; bases unmatched to any gene: 2. The CDR3 DNA follows: TGTGCCAGCAGTGACGACAGGGGAACTGAAGCTTTCTTT. Protein: CASSDDRGTEAFF.

The chain joins TRBV2 to TRBJ1-2; 8 bases are shared with TRBD1. Germline V gene data show CDR1 as SNHLY and CDR2 as FYNNEI. The CDR3 length is 15 residues. The V gene end was trimmed by 0 bases and the J gene end by 8 bases; junction bases not matched to a gene: 8. CDR3 amino acids: CASSEAPQGAGGYTF. CDR3 bases: TGTGCCAGCAGTGAAGCGCCCCAGGGGGCTGGGGGCTACACCTTC.

V and J are TRBV27 and TRBJ1-1; D may be TRBD1 (5 bases). The CDR3 is made up of 14 amino acids. The V gene's germline CDR1 is MNHEY and CDR2 SMNVEV (reference sequence). V was clipped by 4 bases and J by 1 base, with 10 bases between them. CDR3 nucleotide sequence: TGTGCCAGCAGTTCAATTCAGGGGAACACTGAAGCTTTCTTT. Its protein product is CASSSIQGNTEAFF.